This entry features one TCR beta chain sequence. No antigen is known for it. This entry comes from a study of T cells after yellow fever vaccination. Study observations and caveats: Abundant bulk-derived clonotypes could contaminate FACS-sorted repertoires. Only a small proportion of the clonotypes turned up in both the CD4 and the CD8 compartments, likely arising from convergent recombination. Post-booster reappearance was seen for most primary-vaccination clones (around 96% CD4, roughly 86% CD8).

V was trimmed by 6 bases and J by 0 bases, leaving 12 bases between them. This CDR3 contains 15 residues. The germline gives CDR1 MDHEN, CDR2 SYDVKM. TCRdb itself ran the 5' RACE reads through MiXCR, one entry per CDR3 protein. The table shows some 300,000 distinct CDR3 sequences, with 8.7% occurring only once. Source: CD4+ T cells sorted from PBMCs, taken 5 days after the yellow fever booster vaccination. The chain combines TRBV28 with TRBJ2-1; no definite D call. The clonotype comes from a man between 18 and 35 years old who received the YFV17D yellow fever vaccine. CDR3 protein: CASRSSGSSYNEQFF. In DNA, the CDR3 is TGTGCCAGCAGGTCTTCGGGCAGCTCCTACAATGAGCAGTTCTTC.